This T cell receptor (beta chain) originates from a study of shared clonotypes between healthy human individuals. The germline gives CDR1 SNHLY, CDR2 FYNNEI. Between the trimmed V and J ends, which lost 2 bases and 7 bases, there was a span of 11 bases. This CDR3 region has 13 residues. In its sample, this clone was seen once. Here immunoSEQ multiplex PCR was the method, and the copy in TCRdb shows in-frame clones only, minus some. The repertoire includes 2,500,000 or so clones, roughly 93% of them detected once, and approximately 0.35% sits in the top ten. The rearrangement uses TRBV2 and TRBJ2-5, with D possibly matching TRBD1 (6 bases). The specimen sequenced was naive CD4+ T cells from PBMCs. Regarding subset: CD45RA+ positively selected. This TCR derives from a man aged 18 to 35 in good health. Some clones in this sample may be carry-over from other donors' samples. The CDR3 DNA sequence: TGTGCCAGCAGTGAAAACAGGGATGGGACCCAGTACTTC. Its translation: CASSENRDGTQYF.